The sample holds many counts of the clone carrying this T cell receptor beta chain. The record originates from a study of CDR3 diversity in severe acne. MiXCR was run by TCRdb on the PCR reads, yielding one entry per CDR3 protein. The sample has roughly 81,000 distinct CDR3 sequences, 45% to 50% seen once. The sequence derives from a male donor in good health, serving as a control. What was sequenced was blood.

CDR3 loop: CATSDNQGTQPQHF. The CDR3 DNA follows: TGTGCCACCAGTGATAATCAGGGTACCCAGCCCCAGCATTTT. The J gene is TRBJ1-5, the V gene TRBV24-1; perhaps TRBD1 as D (5 bases). Germline V gene sequence: CDR1 KGHDR, CDR2 SFDVKD. Trimming left V 3 bases short and J 7 bases short, with 12 bases between. There are 14 residues in the CDR3.